These 23 T cell receptor beta chains originate from one sample sequenced in a study of cytomegalovirus exposure and HLA in healthy donors. In the PCR, 60 Vbeta and 13 Jbeta primers were used. Repertoires were generated with immunoSEQ multiplex PCR, while TCRdb's copy carries only in-frame clones and drops some. The data show roughly 99,000 clones, about 74% seen once. The material sequenced was PBMCs. The source of these receptors is a man aged 55 to 70 in good health and CMV-seropositive.

The rearrangement links TRBV29-1 to TRBJ2-6, with a weak D call TRBD1 (6 bases). Germline V gene lookup returns CDR1 SQVTM and CDR2 ANQGSEA. The CDR3 is made up of 15 amino acids. The V end was cut by 0 bases, the J end by 3 bases, with 9 bases between. The CDR3 coding sequence is TGCAGCGTTGAAGACAGGGGTGGTGGGGCCAACGTCCTGACTTTC. It translates to CSVEDRGGGANVLTF.

The chain carries TRBV2 and TRBJ1-6, with D tentatively TRBD1 (5 bases). V dropped 7 bases and J dropped 3 bases, with 13 bases sitting between them. CDR3 size: 15 residues. Germline V gene lookup returns CDR1 SNHLY and CDR2 FYNNEI. The CDR3 protein is CASNRDFDYNSPLHF. The DNA of the CDR3 is TGTGCCAGCAATCGGGACTTCGACTATAATTCACCCCTCCACTTT.

The chain uses TRBV7-8 and TRBJ2-1; D perhaps matches TRBD2 (6 bases). Germline values: CDR1 SGHVS, CDR2 FQNEAQ. V was clipped by 8 bases and J by 2 bases, with 7 bases between them. The CDR3 is 12 residues long. The CDR3 spells CASGGTYNEQFF. DNA of the CDR3: TGTGCCAGCGGGGGGACCTACAATGAGCAGTTCTTC.

This rearrangement joins TRBV12-5 to TRBJ1-5; 11 nucleotides align to TRBD1. V shed 4 bases, J shed 5 bases, and the junction held 16 bases outside the gene matches. Germline assignment: CDR1 LGHNT and CDR2 FRNRAP. CDR3 length: 19 residues. CDR3 residues: CASGYLRTGGRDNHQPQHF. In DNA, the CDR3 is TGTGCTAGTGGTTACTTGAGGACAGGGGGCAGGGATAATCATCAGCCCCAGCATTTT.

This clone was seen once. The chain carries TRBV7-2 and TRBJ1-5; D is perhaps TRBD1 (5 bases). This CDR3 has 14 residues. Germline CDR1 reads SGHTA; CDR2 reads FQGNSA. The V end was cut by 5 bases, the J end by 7 bases, with 15 bases between. The CDR3 coding sequence is TGTGCCAGCAGCCCAATCCAGGGATCCCAGCCCCAGCATTTT. Its protein product is CASSPIQGSQPQHF.

This clone was counted a few times. The rearrangement joins TRBV27 to TRBJ2-7; 7 positions agree with TRBD1. Trimming took 5 bases from V and 2 from J; bases not matched to a gene: 3. The CDR3 loop spans 13 amino acids. CDR1 and CDR2 (germline): MNHEY, SMNVEV (reference sequence). In DNA form, the CDR3 reads TGTGCCAGCAGTACGACAGGGCCCTACGAGCAGTACTTC. Translating it yields CASSTTGPYEQYF.

This clone was picked up a small number of times. This chain links TRBV6-5 with TRBJ1-5; possibly TRBD1 for D (6 bases). Germline-derived CDR1 and CDR2 are MNHEY and SVGAGI. The CDR3 loop spans 15 amino acids. V gave up 7 bases and J gave up 2 bases, with 15 bases separating them. The CDR3: CASNLGTPRNQPQHF. The CDR3 region has the DNA TGTGCCAGCAACTTAGGGACACCTCGCAATCAGCCCCAGCATTTT.

This clone is deemed large. The chain couples TRBV4-1 to TRBJ1-1; D is undetermined. This CDR3 region has 14 residues. Germline V CDR1 and CDR2: MGHRA, YSYEKL. The V end lost 0 bases, the J end lost 3 bases, and 8 bases lay between the germline ends. The CDR3 DNA follows: TGCGCCAGCAGCCAAGATGCGGAGTACACTGAAGCTTTCTTT. It translates to CASSQDAEYTEAFF.

The chain has TRBV19 and TRBJ1-6, with 7 nucleotides matching TRBD1. V lost 5 bases and J lost 7; bases outside the gene matches: 5. The CDR3 has 14 amino acids. Germline-derived CDR1 and CDR2 are LNHDA and SQIVND (reference sequence). CDR3 nucleotides: TGTGCCAGTAGTTTCGGACAGGCGAATTCACCCCTCCACTTT. Encoded protein: CASSFGQANSPLHF.

The rearrangement joins TRBV5-4 to TRBJ2-3, with 11 bases matching TRBD1. CDR1 and CDR2 (germline): SGHNT, YYREEE (reference sequence). Germline trimming cut 3 bases from V and 0 bases from J; bases unmatched to any gene: 3. The CDR3 is made up of 16 amino acids. The CDR3, as DNA: TGTGCCAGCAGCTCCAGGGACAGGGGGAGCACAGATACGCAGTATTTT. Translation: CASSSRDRGSTDTQYF.

This clone turned up a few times. The chain recombines TRBV2 with TRBJ2-3; the match to TRBD1 covers 9 bases. This CDR3 comprises 14 residues. Germline lookup yields CDR1 SNHLY and CDR2 FYNNEI. Unmatched junction bases numbered 8, after V lost 11 bases and J lost 2 bases. Written as DNA, the CDR3 is TGTGCCTGCGGACAGGGGACGATCACAGATACGCAGTATTTT. This encodes CACGQGTITDTQYF.

This chain joins TRBV9 and TRBJ2-7; 7 positions match TRBD1. This CDR3 spans 15 amino acids. Trimming at V came to 2 bases and at J to 0 bases, leaving 5 bases not matched to a gene. Germline CDR1 is SGDLS and CDR2 is YYNGEE. In DNA, the CDR3 is TGTGCCAGCAGCGTGGCCGGGACAGTCTCCTACGAGCAGTACTTC. This codes for CASSVAGTVSYEQYF. Using reference TRBV9 and TRBJ2-7 for the parts outside the CDR3, the full variable domain is DSGVTQTPKHLITATGQRVTLRCSPRSGDLSVYWYQQSLDQGLQFLIQYYNGEERAKGNILERFSAQQFPDLHSELNLSSLELGDSALYFCASSVAGTVSYEQYFGPGTRLTVT.

The chain carries TRBV29-1 and TRBJ2-2, with TRBD2 matching 9 bases. The ends lost 1 base at V and 6 bases at J; junction bases unmatched: 9. Germline-derived CDR1 and CDR2 are SQVTM and ANQGSEA. The length of the CDR3 is 16 residues. CDR3 sequence (DNA): TGCAGCGTTGAAGGAGGGGCTAGCGGGGTGCCCGGGGAGCTGTTTTTT. Translating it yields CSVEGGASGVPGELFF.

The V call is TRBV11-2, the J call TRBJ2-3; TRBD1 agrees at 7 bases. The CDR3 contains 16 residues. Germline CDR1 and CDR2: SGHAT and FQNNGV. With V trimmed by 2 bases and J by 2 bases, 7 bases remained unmatched. CDR3 bases: TGTGCCAGCAGCTTACTGACAGGGCTAAACACAGATACGCAGTATTTT. Protein product: CASSLLTGLNTDTQYF. Full variable domain (missing parts from reference TRBV11-2 and TRBJ2-3): EAGVAQSPRYKIIEKRQSVAFWCNPISGHATLYWYQQILGQGPKLLIQFQNNGVVDDSQLPKDRFSAERLKGVDSTLKIQPAKLEDSAVYLCASSLLTGLNTDTQYFGPGTRLTVL.

The V call is TRBV20-1, the J call TRBJ2-3; D is unresolved. The CDR3 is 11 amino acids. CDR1 and CDR2 (germline): DFQATT, SNEGSKA (reference sequence). Trimming cost V 6 bases and J 5 bases, with 9 bases left between them. The CDR3 coding sequence is TGCAGTGCCCTGACTGGAGATACGCAGTATTTT. Protein sequence: CSALTGDTQYF.

This clone was counted once. The V call is TRBV30, the J call TRBJ2-3; D is perhaps TRBD2 (5 bases). Deletions cut 3 bases from V and 0 bases from J, with 10 bases between. CDR3 length: 14 amino acids. CDR1 and CDR2 from the germline V gene are GTSNPN and SVGIG (reference sequence). Here the CDR3 reads CAWRRVGSTDTQYF. DNA for the CDR3: TGTGCCTGGAGGCGGGTAGGGAGCACAGATACGCAGTATTTT.

This clone was recorded once. At one boundary the junction diverges from the germline segment, which might be a read error. Other DNA sequences in the sample encode the same CDR3. V and J are TRBV7-9 and TRBJ2-7, with unresolved D. The germline V gene has CDR1 SEHNR and CDR2 FQNEAQ (reference sequence). This CDR3 is 12 amino acids long. CDR3 region: CSSSFRAYEQYF. The CDR3, as DNA: TGTTCCAGCAGCTTCCGGGCCTACGAGCAGTACTTC.

V gene TRBV7-6 combines with J gene TRBJ2-7; TRBD2 agrees at 11 bases. Germline V lookup: CDR1 SGHVS, CDR2 FNYEAQ. Trimming took 3 bases from V and 3 from J; bases not matched to a gene: 4. CDR3 length: 15 amino acids. Here the CDR3 DNA reads TGTGCCAGCAGCTTCAGTAGCGGGGGGGACTACGAGCAGTACTTC. It encodes CASSFSSGGDYEQYF.

J is TRBJ1-2 and V is TRBV5-1; possibly TRBD1 for D (6 bases). This CDR3 is 13 amino acids long. Trimming cost V 7 bases and J 4 bases, with 14 bases left between them. Germline CDR1 is SGHRS and CDR2 is YFSETQ. The CDR3 region is CASGMTGLYGYTF. In nucleotides, the CDR3 is TGCGCCAGCGGGATGACAGGCCTCTATGGCTACACCTTC.

This chain connects TRBV5-6 to TRBJ2-5, with 11 bases identical to TRBD2. Germline V gene lookup returns CDR1 SGHDT and CDR2 YYEEEE. The junction had 9 bases not matched to a gene; V was cut back by 0 bases and J by 5 bases. The CDR3 is made up of 17 amino acids. The CDR3 DNA reads as TGTGCCAGCAGCTTGGATGTTAGCGGGGGGGCGGATGAGACCCAGTACTTC. It codes for CASSLDVSGGADETQYF.

Concerning this clone: The junction differs from germline at one of its ends, possibly a read error. The V and J genes are TRBV29-1 and TRBJ2-5; 8 positions match TRBD1. The germline V gene encodes CDR1 SQVTM and CDR2 ANQGSEA. There are 16 residues in the CDR3. This chain's CDR3 is CSVAPHGQGTGEAQYF. As DNA, the CDR3 is TGCAGCGTTGCCCCCCATGGACAGGGAACGGGAGAGGCCCAGTACTTC.

This clone has more than one count but fewer than ten. This rearrangement joins TRBV5-1 to TRBJ2-5, with 7 nucleotides matching TRBD2. CDR3 length: 15 amino acids. Germline CDR1 reads SGHRS; CDR2 reads YFSETQ. V was pared by 4 bases and J by 2 bases, with 8 bases of the junction left unmatched. CDR3 DNA sequence: TGCGCCAGCAGCATCGAGGGGACTATTCAAGAGACCCAGTACTTC. Protein product: CASSIEGTIQETQYF.

The chain is built from TRBV14 and TRBJ2-5, with 7 nucleotides matching TRBD2. The J call is in doubt because the DNA end fits TRBJ2-7 better. Germline V CDR1 and CDR2: SGHDN, FVKESK. The CDR3 spans 15 residues. The CDR3 sequence: CASSQDAGVGYEQYF. CDR3 DNA sequence: TGTGCCAGCAGCCAAGATGCGGGGGTCGGGTACGAGCAGTACTTC.